This TCR beta chain was profiled in a study of cytotoxic CD8 clonotypes in ibrutinib-treated CLL. Across the study: Partial response occurred in about 25 patients and complete response in 2; at median approximately 71 months, around 15 remained remitted and approximately twelve progressed. Sequencing produced an average of roughly 280,000 productive templates and approximately 100,000 productive rearrangements per sample. The study, taken as a whole, reports: Stable or contracted on treatment, public clonotypes were also uncommon.

Researchers set a sequencing depth target of 1 in 200,000 to 1 in 1 million T cells. The method was immunoSEQ multiplex PCR; TCRdb's version includes in-frame clones alone and lacks a portion of them. Found here are about 140,000 clones, 85% to 95% of them singletons; the top ten hold about a tenth. In germline, CDR1 is SGDLS, CDR2 YYNGEE. This CDR3 is 15 amino acids long. With 3 bases removed from V and 4 bases from J, the gap between germline ends came to 15 bases. On this clone itself: Its specificity is not known.

This receptor was identified in a human donor with chronic lymphocytic leukemia. The chain joins TRBV9 to TRBJ2-3; perhaps TRBD2 as D (5 bases). The material was PBMCs, obtained after 12 months of ibrutinib treatment. CDR3 bases: TGTGCCAGCAGCGAGGACTCATGGGTCCCAGATACGCAGTATTTT. Its protein product is CASSEDSWVPDTQYF. Supplemented by reference TRBV9 and TRBJ2-3, the full variable domain reads DSGVTQTPKHLITATGQRVTLRCSPRSGDLSVYWYQQSLDQGLQFLIQYYNGEERAKGNILERFSAQQFPDLHSELNLSSLELGDSALYFCASSEDSWVPDTQYFGPGTRLTVL.